This record covers a single T cell receptor beta chain. Germline values: CDR1 LNHDA, CDR2 SQIVND (reference sequence). This CDR3 region has 14 residues. After removal of 7 bases from V and 5 bases from J, the junction contained 9 bases not matched to a gene. The data are from a study of blood T cell repertoires in COVID-19. Study-wide context: Sources were T cells, B-cell-depleted T cells, or PBMCs; the material itself was cDNA or gDNA.

Sequencing was performed with immunoSEQ multiplex PCR; in TCRdb, only in-frame clones are kept and a portion is missing. The sample shows hundreds of thousands of clones, around nine tenths of them seen only once. J is TRBJ2-5 and V is TRBV19; 8 nucleotides line up with TRBD2. Sequencing was carried out using peripheral blood. The receptor was isolated from a young man with COVID-19, enrolled during active disease. CDR3: CASTTSGGLETQYF. CDR3 nucleotide sequence: TGTGCCAGTACCACCAGCGGGGGTTTGGAGACCCAGTACTTC.